The 21 T cell receptor beta chains reported below all come from one sample, sequenced in a study of control samples from healthy donors and cancer patients. Method: immunoSEQ multiplex PCR; TCRdb's copy keeps in-frame clones and lacks some. The table has some 120,000 clones, around nine tenths seen once. Sequencing was carried out using blood. Receptors were obtained from a man aged 25 to 40 in good health.

The gene calls are TRBV6-1 and TRBJ1-5, with 7 bases fitting TRBD1. The CDR3 has 16 residues. CDR1 and CDR2 from the germline V gene are MNHNS and SASEGT. Losses at the gene ends were 0 bases for V and 6 bases for J; bases not matched to a gene: 8. The CDR3 loop reads CASSEAAGGRGQPQHF. The CDR3 DNA reads as TGTGCCAGCAGTGAAGCGGCAGGGGGAAGAGGTCAGCCCCAGCATTTT.

This clone was recorded only once. CDR3 sequence (DNA): TGTGCCAGCAGCGGGGGACTAGCGGGGGGCGGAGAGACCCAGTACTTC. It codes for CASSGGLAGGGETQYF. The genes are TRBV5-8 and TRBJ2-5; 15 bases map to TRBD2. Trimming cost V 4 bases and J 4 bases; bases outside gene matches: 5. The CDR3 loop spans 16 amino acids. In germline, CDR1 is SGHTS, CDR2 YDEGEE. Together with reference TRBV5-8 and TRBJ2-5, the CDR3 gives the full variable domain: EAGVTQSPTHLIKTRGQQATLRCSPISGHTSVYWYQQALGLGLQFLLWYDEGEERNRGNFPPRFSGRQFPNYSSELNVNALELEDSALYLCASSGGLAGGGETQYFGPGTRLLVL.

The chain carries TRBV6-4 and TRBJ2-5; TRBD2 agrees at 8 bases. Per germline, CDR1 MRHNA and CDR2 SNTAGT. The CDR3 extends over 15 amino acids. Losses at the gene ends were 5 bases for V and 2 bases for J; bases not matched to a gene: 7. The CDR3 region is CASSKVAGGQETQYF. The CDR3 coding sequence is TGTGCCAGCAGTAAGGTGGCGGGGGGACAAGAGACCCAGTACTTC.

This clone appeared a single time. The chain is built from TRBV2 and TRBJ2-1; D possibly corresponds to TRBD2 (6 bases). Germline values: CDR1 SNHLY, CDR2 FYNNEI. V was shortened by 7 bases and J by 9 bases, with 13 bases between the two germline ends. The CDR3 extends over 12 amino acids. The CDR3 DNA sequence: TGTGCCAGCAAAGGGGAGGCTGGTGAGCAGTTCTTC. Translation: CASKGEAGEQFF.

This clone was found once. The J gene is TRBJ2-3, the V gene TRBV15; 8 bases align to TRBD1. The CDR3 runs to 15 residues. Germline V gene lookup returns CDR1 LNHNV and CDR2 YYDKDF (reference sequence). Losses at the gene ends were 6 bases for V and 5 bases for J; bases not matched to a gene: 10. The CDR3 region is CATRWRQGAGDTQYF. The DNA for the CDR3 is TGTGCCACCAGGTGGAGGCAGGGGGCAGGAGATACGCAGTATTTT.

CDR3: CASSLASPGANVLTF. CDR3 nucleotide sequence: TGCGCCAGCAGCTTGGCCTCTCCTGGGGCCAACGTCCTGACTTTC. The chain joins TRBV5-1 to TRBJ2-6; D not certain. CDR3 length: 15 residues. V lost 0 bases and J 2 bases, leaving 6 bases between the germline ends. From germline, CDR1 is SGHRS and CDR2 YFSETQ. Based on the CDR3 plus reference TRBV5-1 and TRBJ2-6, the full variable domain is KAGVTQTPRYLIKTRGQQVTLSCSPISGHRSVSWYQQTPGQGLQFLFEYFSETQRNKGNFPGRFSGRQFSNSRSEMNVSTLELGDSALYLCASSLASPGANVLTFGAGSRLTVL.

V is TRBV6-1 and J is TRBJ2-1; 9 bases align to TRBD1. Germline CDR1 and CDR2: MNHNS and SASEGT. Unmatched junction bases numbered 7, after V lost 4 bases and J lost 0 bases. This CDR3 contains 17 residues. CDR3 loop: CASSVNRGPSSYNEQFF. The DNA for the CDR3 is TGTGCCAGCAGTGTAAACAGGGGGCCTAGCTCCTACAATGAGCAGTTCTTC.

The chain recombines TRBV28 with TRBJ2-1; D unclear. Deletions cut 8 bases from V and 0 bases from J, with 14 bases between. The CDR3 extends over 15 amino acids. The germline V gene encodes CDR1 MDHEN and CDR2 SYDVKM. CDR3 sequence: CASSKGGPSYNEQFF. DNA for the CDR3: TGTGCCAGCTCCAAGGGCGGACCCTCCTACAATGAGCAGTTCTTC.

The chain uses TRBV18 and TRBJ1-1; TRBD1 agrees at 8 bases. V lost 6 bases, J lost 0 bases, and 6 bases stayed unmatched. The CDR3 has 15 amino acids. Germline V gives CDR1 KGHSH, CDR2 LQKENI. CDR3 bases: TGTGCCAGCTCCCCTGGACAGGGCATGAACACTGAAGCTTTCTTT. Protein: CASSPGQGMNTEAFF. Supplemented by reference TRBV18 and TRBJ1-1, the full variable domain reads NAGVMQNPRHLVRRRGQEARLRCSPMKGHSHVYWYRQLPEEGLKFMVYLQKENIIDESGMPKERFSAEFPKEGPSILRIQQVVRGDSAAYFCASSPGQGMNTEAFFGQGTRLTVV.

The chain employs TRBV5-1 and TRBJ1-4; a weak D match, TRBD1 (6 bases). The CDR3 consists of 15 residues. The V end lost 7 bases, the J end lost 0 bases, and 13 bases lay between the germline ends. Per the germline V gene, CDR1 is SGHRS and CDR2 is YFSETQ. CDR3 protein: CASGREGATNEKLFF. Written as DNA, the CDR3 is TGCGCCAGCGGTCGGGAGGGGGCAACTAATGAAAAACTGTTTTTT.

The chain combines TRBV6-6 with TRBJ1-2, with 7 bases lining up with TRBD1. Trimming removed 0 bases from V and 2 bases from J; junction bases left unmatched: 0. From germline, CDR1 is MNHNY and CDR2 SVGAGI (reference sequence). This CDR3 region has 14 residues. CDR3 sequence: CASSYSGQNYGYTF. The CDR3, as DNA: TGTGCCAGCAGTTACTCGGGACAGAACTATGGCTACACCTTC.

The chain links TRBV10-3 to TRBJ2-7, with unresolved D. Germline V gene data show CDR1 as ENHRY and CDR2 as SYGVKD. The CDR3 loop spans 14 amino acids. Trimming took off 4 bases at V and 5 bases at J, with 15 bases between the two ends. The CDR3 sequence: CAISVNSPDDEQYF. CDR3 nucleotides: TGTGCCATCAGTGTAAACAGCCCGGATGACGAGCAGTACTTC.

This CDR3 reads CASRVQGRNTEAFF. The CDR3, as DNA: TGTGCCAGCAGAGTACAGGGCAGGAACACTGAAGCTTTCTTT. The rearrangement links TRBV27 to TRBJ1-1; tentative D call: TRBD1 (6 bases). V gave up 6 bases and J gave up 1 base, with 12 bases separating them. Per the germline V gene, CDR1 is MNHEY and CDR2 is SMNVEV (reference sequence). The CDR3 spans 14 residues.

The count of this clone is one. CDR3: CASSEQGMNTEAFF. CDR3 nucleotide sequence: TGTGCCAGCAGTGAACAGGGAATGAACACTGAAGCTTTCTTT. The chain carries TRBV2 and TRBJ1-1, with D tentatively TRBD1 (5 bases). There are 14 residues in the CDR3. Germline CDR1 is SNHLY and CDR2 is FYNNEI. V shed 2 bases and J shed 0 bases, with 7 bases lying between them.

The V gene is TRBV6-5, the J gene TRBJ1-2, with D perhaps TRBD1 (6 bases). This CDR3 spans 15 amino acids. V was shortened by 4 bases and J by 8 bases, with 20 bases between the two germline ends. Germline CDR1 is MNHEY and CDR2 is SVGAGI. The CDR3 DNA reads as TGTGCCAGCAGTTCCCCGGGGACATCGGCTGTCGGCTACACCTTC. The encoded protein is CASSSPGTSAVGYTF.

The rearrangement uses TRBV2 and TRBJ1-1; TRBD1 is a possible D gene (5 bases). Trimming removed 4 bases at V and 0 bases at J, with 9 bases between. The CDR3 runs 14 residues. In germline, CDR1 is SNHLY, CDR2 FYNNEI. As DNA, the CDR3 is TGTGCCAGCAGTGGACAGCTGATGAACACTGAAGCTTTCTTT. The encoded protein is CASSGQLMNTEAFF.

Here the CDR3 DNA reads TGCGCCAGCAGCGGAGGGGGGAACACTGAAGCTTTCTTT. This sequence encodes CASSGGGNTEAFF. The chain combines TRBV5-1 with TRBJ1-1; possibly TRBD1 for D (6 bases). V was trimmed by 4 bases and J by 1 base, leaving 8 bases between them. Germline V CDR1 and CDR2: SGHRS, YFSETQ. The CDR3 is 13 residues long.

The chain employs TRBV5-1 and TRBJ1-1; D not certain. The CDR3 loop spans 13 amino acids. Trimming cost V 4 bases and J 4 bases, with 11 bases left between them. Per germline, CDR1 SGHRS and CDR2 YFSETQ. DNA for the CDR3: TGCGCCAGCAGCCCCCGGGATTTCACTGAAGCTTTCTTT. It specifies CASSPRDFTEAFF.

This chain joins TRBV27 and TRBJ1-5; 9 nucleotides match TRBD1. The CDR3 is made up of 14 amino acids. The germline V gene encodes CDR1 MNHEY and CDR2 SMNVEV (reference sequence). After removal of 5 bases from V and 6 bases from J, the junction contained 5 bases not matched to a gene. The CDR3, as DNA: TGTGCCAGCAGTCAGACAGGGGGGGGTCAGCCCCAGCATTTT. Translated: CASSQTGGGQPQHF.

This clone was picked up one time. The chain links TRBV7-2 to TRBJ2-7; 10 bases line up with TRBD1. The V segment lost 4 bases and the J segment 3 bases; nucleotides outside the gene matches: 6. Germline V gene data show CDR1 as SGHTA and CDR2 as FQGNSA. The CDR3 runs to 15 residues. CDR3: CASSSGRDRGYEQYF. The CDR3 nucleotides read TGTGCCAGCAGCTCCGGACGGGACAGGGGCTACGAGCAGTACTTC.

This clone was detected a few times. The chain is built from TRBV24-1 and TRBJ2-3, with TRBD2 as a possible D gene (5 bases). CDR3 length: 15 residues. Trimming took 6 bases from V and 3 from J, leaving 15 bases between them. The germline gives CDR1 KGHDR, CDR2 SFDVKD. As DNA, the CDR3 is TGTGCCACCAGTTCCGGAGGTCTAGGGACAGATACGCAGTATTTT. Translating gives CATSSGGLGTDTQYF.